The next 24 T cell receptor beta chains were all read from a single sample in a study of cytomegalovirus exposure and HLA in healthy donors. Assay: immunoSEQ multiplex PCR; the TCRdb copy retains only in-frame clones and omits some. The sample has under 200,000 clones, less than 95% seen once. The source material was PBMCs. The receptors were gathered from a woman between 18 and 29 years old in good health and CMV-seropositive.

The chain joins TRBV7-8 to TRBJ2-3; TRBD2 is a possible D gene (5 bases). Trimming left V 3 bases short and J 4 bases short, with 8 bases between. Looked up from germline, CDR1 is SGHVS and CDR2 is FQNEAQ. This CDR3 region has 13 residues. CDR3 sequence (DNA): TGTGCCAGCAGCTTTTTGAGGGCAGATACGCAGTATTTT. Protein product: CASSFLRADTQYF.

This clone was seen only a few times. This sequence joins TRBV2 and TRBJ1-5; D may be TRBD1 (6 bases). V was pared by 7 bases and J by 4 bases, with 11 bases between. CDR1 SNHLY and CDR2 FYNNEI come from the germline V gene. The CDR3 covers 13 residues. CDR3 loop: CASKGEGNQPQHF. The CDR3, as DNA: TGTGCCAGCAAGGGGGAGGGTAATCAGCCCCAGCATTTT. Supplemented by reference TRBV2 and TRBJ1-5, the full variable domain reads EPEVTQTPSHQVTQMGQEVILRCVPISNHLYFYWYRQILGQKVEFLVSFYNNEISEKSEIFDDQFSVERPDGSNFTLKIRSTKLEDSAMYFCASKGEGNQPQHFGDGTRLSIL.

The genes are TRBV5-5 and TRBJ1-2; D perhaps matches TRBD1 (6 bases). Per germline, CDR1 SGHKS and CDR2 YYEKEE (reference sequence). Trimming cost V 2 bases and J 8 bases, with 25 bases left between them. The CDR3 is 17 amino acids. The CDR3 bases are TGTGCCAGCAGCTTCTCACTCGTACAGGGCAGGAGTTACGGCTACACCTTC. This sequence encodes CASSFSLVQGRSYGYTF.

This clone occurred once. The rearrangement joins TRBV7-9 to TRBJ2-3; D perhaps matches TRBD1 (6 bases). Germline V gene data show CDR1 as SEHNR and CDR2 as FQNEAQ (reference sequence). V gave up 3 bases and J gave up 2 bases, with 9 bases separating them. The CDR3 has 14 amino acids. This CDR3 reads CASSLDSNTDTQYF. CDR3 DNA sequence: TGTGCCAGCAGCTTGGACAGCAACACAGATACGCAGTATTTT.

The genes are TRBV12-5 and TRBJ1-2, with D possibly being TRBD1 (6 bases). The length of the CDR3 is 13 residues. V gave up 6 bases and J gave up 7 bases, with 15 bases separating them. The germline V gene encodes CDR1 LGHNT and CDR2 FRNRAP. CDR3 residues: CASGLQGISGYTF. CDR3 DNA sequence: TGTGCTAGTGGGCTACAGGGAATAAGTGGCTACACCTTC.

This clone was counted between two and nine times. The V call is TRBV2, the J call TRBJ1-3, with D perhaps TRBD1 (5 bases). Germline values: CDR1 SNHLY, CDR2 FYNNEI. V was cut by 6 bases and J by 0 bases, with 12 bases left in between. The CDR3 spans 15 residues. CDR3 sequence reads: CASSLTEISGNTIYF. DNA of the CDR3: TGTGCCAGCAGCTTGACAGAAATCTCTGGAAACACCATATATTTT.

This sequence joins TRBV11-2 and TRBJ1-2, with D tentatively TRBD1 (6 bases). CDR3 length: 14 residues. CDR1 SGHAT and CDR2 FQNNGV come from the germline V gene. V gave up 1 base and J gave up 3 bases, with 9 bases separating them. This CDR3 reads CASSLAGADYGYTF. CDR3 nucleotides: TGTGCCAGCAGCTTAGCAGGGGCGGACTATGGCTACACCTTC.

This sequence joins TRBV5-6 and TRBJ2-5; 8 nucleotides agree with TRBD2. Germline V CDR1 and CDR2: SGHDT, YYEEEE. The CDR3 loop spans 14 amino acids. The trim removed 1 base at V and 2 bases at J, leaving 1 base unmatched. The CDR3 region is CASSLTSGQETQYF. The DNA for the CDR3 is TGTGCCAGCAGCTTGACTAGCGGACAAGAGACCCAGTACTTC.

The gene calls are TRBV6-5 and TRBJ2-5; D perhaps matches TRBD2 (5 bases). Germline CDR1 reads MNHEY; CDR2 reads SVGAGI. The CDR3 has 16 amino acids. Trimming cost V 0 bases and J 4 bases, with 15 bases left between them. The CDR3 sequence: CASSYSSGRGTETQYF. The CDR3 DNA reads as TGTGCCAGCAGTTACTCGAGTGGTCGGGGTACAGAGACCCAGTACTTC.

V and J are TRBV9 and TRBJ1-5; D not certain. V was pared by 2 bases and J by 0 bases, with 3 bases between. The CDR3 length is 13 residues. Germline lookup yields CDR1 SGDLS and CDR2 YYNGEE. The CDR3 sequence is CASSVSSNQPQHF. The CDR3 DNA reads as TGTGCCAGCAGCGTTAGTAGCAATCAGCCCCAGCATTTT.

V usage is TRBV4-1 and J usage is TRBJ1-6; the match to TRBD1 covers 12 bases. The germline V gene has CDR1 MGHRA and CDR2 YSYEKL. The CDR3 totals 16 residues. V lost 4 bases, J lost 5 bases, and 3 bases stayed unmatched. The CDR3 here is CASSPGTGGNNSPLHF. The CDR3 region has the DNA TGCGCCAGCAGCCCGGGGACAGGGGGCAATAATTCACCCCTCCACTTT.

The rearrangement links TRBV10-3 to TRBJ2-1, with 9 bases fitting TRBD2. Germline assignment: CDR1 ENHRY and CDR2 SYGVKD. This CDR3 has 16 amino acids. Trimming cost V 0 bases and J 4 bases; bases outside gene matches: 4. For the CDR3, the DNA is TGTGCCATCAGTGAGTCGGGCGGGGGGGCGTACAATGAGCAGTTCTTC. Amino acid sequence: CAISESGGGAYNEQFF.

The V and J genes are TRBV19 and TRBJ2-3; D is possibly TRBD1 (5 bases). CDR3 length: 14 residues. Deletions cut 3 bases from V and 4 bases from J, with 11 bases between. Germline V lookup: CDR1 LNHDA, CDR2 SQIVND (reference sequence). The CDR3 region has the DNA TGTGCCAGTAGTATTCGAGGACACTCAGATACGCAGTATTTT. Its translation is CASSIRGHSDTQYF.

CDR3 loop: CASSPGLTTDTQYF. The CDR3 coding sequence is TGTGCCAGTAGTCCAGGACTAACCACAGATACGCAGTATTTT. The chain combines TRBV19 with TRBJ2-3; TRBD2 might be the D (6 bases). Trimming took off 5 bases at V and 2 bases at J, with 11 bases between the two ends. The CDR3 contains 14 residues. The germline V gene encodes CDR1 LNHDA and CDR2 SQIVND (reference sequence).

The CDR3 DNA reads as TGTGCCAGCAGCCACGGACTAGCGGGCACAGATACGCAGTATTTT. Protein product: CASSHGLAGTDTQYF. The chain uses TRBV7-3 and TRBJ2-3, with 10 bases matching TRBD2. J gave up 1 base and V 5 bases, and 3 bases lay outside the gene matches. This CDR3 region has 15 residues. Germline V gene lookup returns CDR1 SGHTA and CDR2 FQGTGA.

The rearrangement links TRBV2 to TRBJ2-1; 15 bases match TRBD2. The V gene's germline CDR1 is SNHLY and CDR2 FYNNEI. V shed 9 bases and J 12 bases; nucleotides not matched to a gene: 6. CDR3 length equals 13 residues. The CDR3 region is CASGLAGGPGQFF. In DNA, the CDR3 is TGTGCCAGTGGACTAGCGGGAGGGCCGGGGCAGTTCTTC.

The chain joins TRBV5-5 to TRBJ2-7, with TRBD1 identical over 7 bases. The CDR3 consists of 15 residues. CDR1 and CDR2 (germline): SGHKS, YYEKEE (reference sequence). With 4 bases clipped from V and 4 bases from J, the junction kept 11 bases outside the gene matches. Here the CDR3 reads CASSESTGKYYEQYF. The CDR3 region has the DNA TGTGCCAGCAGCGAATCGACAGGGAAGTATTACGAGCAGTACTTC. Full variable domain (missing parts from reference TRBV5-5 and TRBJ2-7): DAGVTQSPTHLIKTRGQQVTLRCSPISGHKSVSWYQQVLGQGPQFIFQYYEKEERGRGNFPDRFSARQFPNYSSELNVNALLLGDSALYLCASSESTGKYYEQYFGPGTRLTVT.

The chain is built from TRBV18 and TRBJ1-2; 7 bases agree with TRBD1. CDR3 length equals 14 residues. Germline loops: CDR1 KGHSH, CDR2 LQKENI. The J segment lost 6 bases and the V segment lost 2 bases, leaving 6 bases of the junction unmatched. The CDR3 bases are TGTGCCAGCTCACCAGACAGGGATATCGATGGCTACACCTTC. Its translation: CASSPDRDIDGYTF.

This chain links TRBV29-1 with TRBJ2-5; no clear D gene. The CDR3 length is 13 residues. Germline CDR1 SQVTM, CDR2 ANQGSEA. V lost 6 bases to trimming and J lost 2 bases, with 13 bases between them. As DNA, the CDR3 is TGCAGCGTCTCCCTAACCGTTCAAGAGACCCAGTACTTC. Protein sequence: CSVSLTVQETQYF.

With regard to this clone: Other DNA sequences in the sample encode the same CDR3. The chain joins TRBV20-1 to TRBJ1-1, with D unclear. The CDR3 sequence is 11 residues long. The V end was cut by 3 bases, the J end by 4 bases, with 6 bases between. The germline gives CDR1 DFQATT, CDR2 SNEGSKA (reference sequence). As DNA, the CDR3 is TGCAGTGCTAGTCGGGGCACTGAAGCTTTCTTT. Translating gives CSASRGTEAFF.

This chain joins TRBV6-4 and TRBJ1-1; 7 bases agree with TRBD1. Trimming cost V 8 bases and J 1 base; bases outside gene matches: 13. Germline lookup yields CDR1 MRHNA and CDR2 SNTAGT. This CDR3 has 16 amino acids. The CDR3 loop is CASLPFPDRQNTEAFF. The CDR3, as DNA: TGTGCCAGCCTGCCTTTTCCGGACAGGCAGAACACTGAAGCTTTCTTT.

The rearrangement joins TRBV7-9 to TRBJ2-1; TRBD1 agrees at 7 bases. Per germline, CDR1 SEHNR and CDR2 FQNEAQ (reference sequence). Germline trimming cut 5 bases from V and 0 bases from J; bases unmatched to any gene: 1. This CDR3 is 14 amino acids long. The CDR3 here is CASSEGASYNEQFF. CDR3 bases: TGTGCCAGCAGCGAGGGGGCCTCCTACAATGAGCAGTTCTTC.

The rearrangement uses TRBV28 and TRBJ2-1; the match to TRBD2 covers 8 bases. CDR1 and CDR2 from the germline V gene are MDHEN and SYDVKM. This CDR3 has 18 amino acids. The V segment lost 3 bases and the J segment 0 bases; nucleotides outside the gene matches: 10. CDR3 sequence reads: CASSFPRGAGDSYNEQFF. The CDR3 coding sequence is TGTGCCAGCAGTTTCCCAAGGGGAGCGGGAGACTCCTACAATGAGCAGTTCTTC.

CDR3 region: CASSSGLAGGADTQYF. DNA for the CDR3: TGTGCCAGCAGCTCGGGACTAGCGGGAGGGGCAGATACGCAGTATTTT. V and J are TRBV7-2 and TRBJ2-3; TRBD2 matches 16 bases. The germline V gene encodes CDR1 SGHTA and CDR2 FQGNSA. With 4 bases clipped from V and 4 bases from J, the junction kept 2 bases outside the gene matches. The CDR3 is 16 amino acids.